The entry below describes one T cell receptor (beta chain). TCRdb keeps only in-frame clones here, not all; method: immunoSEQ multiplex PCR. The table shows hundreds of thousands of clones, with just over 85% occurring only once. This entry comes from a study of cytomegalovirus exposure and HLA in healthy donors. Losses at the gene ends were 2 bases for V and 9 bases for J; bases not matched to a gene: 15. Germline values: CDR1 SGHRS, CDR2 YFSETQ. This CDR3 region has 18 residues. The sequencing sample was made of PBMCs. The rearrangement uses TRBV5-1 and TRBJ2-1; 12 nucleotides line up with TRBD2. The TCR sequence derives from a woman under 30 in good health and CMV-seronegative. The CDR3 sequence is CASSFLAPSGRAGGEQFF. CDR3 in DNA: TGCGCCAGCAGCTTCCTCGCCCCTAGCGGGAGGGCCGGGGGTGAGCAGTTCTTC.